This note documents a single TCR beta chain sequence. Its specificity is unknown. Extraction of PBMCs used about 9.2 ml of fresh peripheral blood. The sample comes from a study of T cells in Graves' hyperthyroidism and ophthalmopathy. Study-wide findings and caveats: Most clonotypes expanded in the thyroid (above 0.001) were also present in blood. The model forecast ophthalmopathy, anticipating it by a median approximately 6 months before onset.

Amplified regions were TCR beta CDR3 sequences from RNA transcripts. First-round RT-PCR targeting the TCR CDR3 was performed with the HTBI primer set. TCRdb re-analysed the multiplex PCR reads in MiXCR, keeping a single row per CDR3 protein. The table shows about half a million distinct CDR3 sequences, with about 24% occurring only once. The CDR3 covers 14 residues. V lost 4 bases to trimming and J lost 4 bases, with 13 bases between them. Germline loops: CDR1 LNHDA, CDR2 SQIVND (reference sequence). This sequence was found in a woman aged 25 to 45 with Graves' ophthalmopathy. Sequenced sample: blood. This chain connects TRBV19 to TRBJ1-2; D gene ambiguous. The CDR3 loop is CASSTRSVGYGYTF. CDR3 DNA sequence: TGTGCCAGTAGTACACGCAGCGTGGGCTATGGCTACACCTTC. The full variable domain, in which reference TRBV19 and TRBJ1-2 provide the parts outside the CDR3, is DGGITQSPKYLFRKEGQNVTLSCEQNLNHDAMYWYRQDPGQGLRLIYYSQIVNDFQKGDIAEGYSVSREKKESFPLTVTSAQKNPTAFYLCASSTRSVGYGYTFGSGTRLTVV.